A selection of T cell receptor beta chains follows, all from one sample in a study of spatial heterogeneity in lung cancer. TCRdb re-called the 5' RACE reads through MiXCR, storing one row per CDR3 protein. There are roughly 4,000 distinct CDR3 sequences in the sample; approximately 9% occur only once, and approximately 7% lies in the top ten. The material was normal lung tissue next to the tumor, obtained at surgery. Receptor source: a female donor with early-stage non-small cell lung cancer. CDR3s include the opening cysteine and the closing phenylalanine or tryptophan. The order of the fields is J gene, clone size, V gene, CDR3 length, D gene, CDR3 DNA, CDR3 protein. D genes are given only for firm matches. Size is omitted from some rows. Given values are once, few, many or a class for expanded clones.

>TRBJ1-1|-|TRBV7-2|14|-
TGTGCCAGCAGCTTAATCAGGGGTGGCACTGAAGCTTTCTTT
CASSLIRGGTEAFF
>TRBJ2-5|medium-sized|TRBV27|12|-
TGTGCCAGCAGTGCCACCCGGGAGACCCAGTACTTC
CASSATRETQYF
>TRBJ2-1|medium-sized|TRBV6-2/TRBV6-3|18|TRBD2
TGTGCCAGCAGCCACCTGAGGGGTCTAGCGGGAGGCTACAATGAGCAGTTCTTC
CASSHLRGLAGGYNEQFF
>TRBJ2-2|many|TRBV7-2|17|TRBD2
TGTGCCAGCAGGGGACTAGCGGGAGTGGGTTACACCGGGGAGCTGTTTTTT
CASRGLAGVGYTGELFF
>TRBJ2-2|medium-sized|TRBV20-1|14|TRBD2
TGCAGTGCTCCTAGCGGGGGTAACACCGGGGAGCTGTTTTTT
CSAPSGGNTGELFF
>TRBJ1-6|medium-sized|TRBV3-1|15|-
TGTGCCAGCAGCCAATCTCGTGGGGCCGGTTCACCCCTCCACTTT
CASSQSRGAGSPLHF
>TRBJ1-1|medium-sized|TRBV6-2/TRBV6-3|13|-
TGTGCCGGCCGCGGGGGCTGGGAGACTGAAGCTTTCTTT
CAGRGGWETEAFF
>TRBJ1-5|medium-sized|TRBV19|15|-
TGTGCCAGTAGTCTACTTCCGACGGGCAATCAGCCCCAGCATTTT
CASSLLPTGNQPQHF
>TRBJ1-1|many|TRBV30|12|-
TGTGCCTGGAGTGGGGGGACAAATGAAGCTTTCTTT
CAWSGGTNEAFF
>TRBJ2-7|medium-sized|TRBV20-1|13|-
TGCAGTGCCCTTTTCCCCGACGGCATCCAGCAGTACTTC
CSALFPDGIQQYF
>TRBJ2-2|medium-sized|TRBV2|14|-
TGTGCCAGCAGTAAGGACAGGCGGGGCGGGGAGCTGTTTTTT
CASSKDRRGGELFF
>TRBJ2-4|-|TRBV2|13|TRBD2
TGTGCCAGCCTTAGCGGGAGAGGAGACATTCAGTACTTC
CASLSGRGDIQYF
>TRBJ2-2|many|TRBV7-6|15|-
TGTGCCAGCAGCTTGCAAGCGGACTACACCGGGGAGCTGTTTTTT
CASSLQADYTGELFF
>TRBJ2-3|-|TRBV20-1|10|-
TGCAGTGCCGGGGCAGATACGCAGTATTTT
CSAGADTQYF
>TRBJ2-1|medium-sized|TRBV2|13|-
TGTGCCAGCATCCTGGGGGGCCAGGATGAGCAGTTCTTC
CASILGGQDEQFF
>TRBJ1-3|medium-sized|TRBV6-5|13|-
TGTGCCAGCACTCCCGTTGGGGGAAACACCATATATTTT
CASTPVGGNTIYF
>TRBJ2-3|medium-sized|TRBV11-1|15|-
TGTGCCAGCAGCTCACTAGTAGGGGCATCAGATACGCAGTATTTT
CASSSLVGASDTQYF
>TRBJ2-1|many|TRBV6-2/TRBV6-3|15|TRBD2
TGTGCCAGCAGGCCTCTAGCGGATAGATACAATGAGCAGTTCTTC
CASRPLADRYNEQFF
>TRBJ2-1|many|TRBV10-3|16|TRBD2
TGTGCCATCAGTGTGGCTAGCGGGAGCCCCTCCAATGAGCAGTTCTTC
CAISVASGSPSNEQFF
>TRBJ2-5|medium-sized|TRBV9|13|-
TGTGCCAGCAGAGGGCAGGCTGAGGAGACCCAGTACTTC
CASRGQAEETQYF
>TRBJ2-1|medium-sized|TRBV29-1|13|TRBD2
TGCAGCGTTCAGACTAGCGCCTACAATGAGCAGTTCTTC
CSVQTSAYNEQFF
>TRBJ1-2|medium-sized|TRBV29-1|11|-
TGCAGCGTTGAGTTTGTCGACGGCTACACCTTC
CSVEFVDGYTF
>TRBJ2-3|many|TRBV15|13|-
TGTGCCACCAGCCCGGGGTACACAGATACGCAGTATTTT
CATSPGYTDTQYF
>TRBJ1-1|medium-sized|TRBV18|12|-
TGTGCCAGCTCACGGGACTTATCTGAAGCTTTCTTT
CASSRDLSEAFF
>TRBJ2-7|few|TRBV15|15|TRBD2
TGTGCCACCAGCAGCGGACTAGCGGGAGCCTACGAGCAGTACTTC
CATSSGLAGAYEQYF
>TRBJ1-2|medium-sized|TRBV29-1|11|-
TGCAGCGTTGTGGCAGGGGATGGCTACACCTTC
CSVVAGDGYTF
>TRBJ2-7|medium-sized|TRBV6-2/TRBV6-3|13|-
TGTGCCAGCAGTCAAGTCCCCGCCTACGAGCAGTACTTC
CASSQVPAYEQYF